This is a list of T cell receptor beta chains from one sample in a study of beta chain features in type 1 diabetes. Assay: immunoSEQ multiplex PCR; the TCRdb copy retains only in-frame clones and omits some. The sample gives some 330,000 clones, 9.5% to 11% of which show up once; 0.015% is in the top ten. The sample consisted of naive CD4+ T cells from blood. The receptors were gathered from a woman in her thirties in good health. Each CDR3 is given with its conserved first and last residue. The D gene is left open where the match is weak. Clone size, where shown, is once, few, many, or a class for clones that have expanded.

cdr3_nt: TGTGCCACCAGCAGAGATGCGCTGGTACTAGCGGGAGGTCGAAATGAGCAGTTCTTC
cdr3_aa: CATSRDALVLAGGRNEQFF
d_call: TRBD2
v_call: TRBV15
j_call: TRBJ2-1
clone_size: NA

cdr3_nt: TGTGCCAGCAGTATGGGCGGGGCGTTTGTCTACGAGCAGTACTTC
cdr3_aa: CASSMGGAFVYEQYF
d_call: NA
v_call: TRBV28
j_call: TRBJ2-7
clone_size: NA

cdr3_nt: TGTGCCAGTCGCTCAACAGGGACAGGCTACGAGCAGTACTTC
cdr3_aa: CASRSTGTGYEQYF
d_call: TRBD1
v_call: TRBV25-1
j_call: TRBJ2-7
clone_size: NA

cdr3_nt: TGTGCCAGCAGTCCGGGACTAGCGGGGCGCTACAATGAGCAGTTCTTC
cdr3_aa: CASSPGLAGRYNEQFF
d_call: TRBD2
v_call: TRBV27
j_call: TRBJ2-1
clone_size: NA

cdr3_nt: TGTGCCATCAGGGGGAGTGACAATCAGCCCCAGCATTTT
cdr3_aa: CAIRGSDNQPQHF
d_call: NA
v_call: TRBV10-3
j_call: TRBJ1-5
clone_size: NA

cdr3_nt: TGCGCCAGCAGCTTCCCGGACAGGGGGCGGACCGGGGAGCTGTTTTTT
cdr3_aa: CASSFPDRGRTGELFF
d_call: TRBD1
v_call: TRBV5-1
j_call: TRBJ2-2
clone_size: few

cdr3_nt: TGTGCCACCAGCAGAGGTCCAGGGGACACAGATACGCAGTATTTT
cdr3_aa: CATSRGPGDTDTQYF
d_call: NA
v_call: TRBV15
j_call: TRBJ2-3
clone_size: few

cdr3_nt: TGTGCCAGTAGTGCAGGGCGAGGCTACACCTTC
cdr3_aa: CASSAGRGYTF
d_call: NA
v_call: TRBV19
j_call: TRBJ1-2
clone_size: NA

cdr3_nt: TGCAGCGTTGGTTATTCCAGAAAAGAGACCCAGTACTTC
cdr3_aa: CSVGYSRKETQYF
d_call: NA
v_call: TRBV29-1
j_call: TRBJ2-5
clone_size: NA

cdr3_nt: TGTGCCAGCAGCCGACAGGGGAGGATCGGGACTGAAGCTTTCTTT
cdr3_aa: CASSRQGRIGTEAFF
d_call: TRBD1
v_call: TRBV27
j_call: TRBJ1-1
clone_size: NA

cdr3_nt: TGTGCCAGCATCAGGGATTTGAACACCGGGGAGCTGTTTTTT
cdr3_aa: CASIRDLNTGELFF
d_call: NA
v_call: TRBV28
j_call: TRBJ2-2
clone_size: NA

cdr3_nt: TGTGCCAGCAGTTTGATTGGGACAGGGGACCACGAGCAGTACTTC
cdr3_aa: CASSLIGTGDHEQYF
d_call: TRBD1
v_call: TRBV28
j_call: TRBJ2-7
clone_size: NA

cdr3_nt: TGTGCCTGGTTTCAGGTGTCAACTGGCTACACCTTC
cdr3_aa: CAWFQVSTGYTF
d_call: NA
v_call: TRBV30
j_call: TRBJ1-2
clone_size: NA

cdr3_nt: TGTGCCAGCAGTTACTCGAGCGGCCCGGCGGGGAATGAGCAGTTCTTC
cdr3_aa: CASSYSSGPAGNEQFF
d_call: NA
v_call: TRBV6-5
j_call: TRBJ2-1
clone_size: NA

cdr3_nt: TGTGCCTGGAGTGTACTAGCGGGGGTCTACAATGAGCAGTTCTTC
cdr3_aa: CAWSVLAGVYNEQFF
d_call: TRBD2
v_call: TRBV30
j_call: TRBJ2-1
clone_size: NA

cdr3_nt: TGTGCCAGCAGCTACGCCGGGGGCACTGAAGCTTTCTTT
cdr3_aa: CASSYAGGTEAFF
d_call: NA
v_call: TRBV7-3
j_call: TRBJ1-1
clone_size: few

cdr3_nt: TGTGCCAGCAGCGCAGCAGGGTACTATGGCTACACCTTC
cdr3_aa: CASSAAGYYGYTF
d_call: NA
v_call: TRBV9
j_call: TRBJ1-2
clone_size: NA

cdr3_nt: TGTGCCACAGGGGGAGTGAACACCGGGGAGCTGTTTTTT
cdr3_aa: CATGGVNTGELFF
d_call: TRBD1
v_call: TRBV10-3
j_call: TRBJ2-2
clone_size: few

cdr3_nt: TGTGCCAGCAGTGAATTCCGGTGGGCCGGGGCCAACGTCCTGACTTTC
cdr3_aa: CASSEFRWAGANVLTF
d_call: NA
v_call: TRBV6-1
j_call: TRBJ2-6
clone_size: few

cdr3_nt: TGTGCCAGCAGTGAGACAGGGGGCGTCACTGAAGCTTTCTTT
cdr3_aa: CASSETGGVTEAFF
d_call: TRBD1
v_call: TRBV7-2
j_call: TRBJ1-1
clone_size: NA

cdr3_nt: TGTGCCAGCAGCTTTGTAGGGGTGCCGAATGGCTACACCTTC
cdr3_aa: CASSFVGVPNGYTF
d_call: NA
v_call: TRBV7-2
j_call: TRBJ1-2
clone_size: NA

cdr3_nt: TGTGCCAGCAGTAGACAGGGACCGTACAATGAGCAGTTCTTC
cdr3_aa: CASSRQGPYNEQFF
d_call: TRBD1
v_call: TRBV7-2
j_call: TRBJ2-1
clone_size: NA

cdr3_nt: TGTGCCAGCAGCCGTAATGAAAAACTGTTTTTT
cdr3_aa: CASSRNEKLFF
d_call: NA
v_call: TRBV7-9
j_call: TRBJ1-4
clone_size: few

cdr3_nt: TGTGCCAGCAGTTTATCCTGGACTAGTGCGGAGACCCAGTACTTC
cdr3_aa: CASSLSWTSAETQYF
d_call: TRBD2
v_call: TRBV27
j_call: TRBJ2-5
clone_size: few

cdr3_nt: TGTGCCAGCGTAGGGGGTATGGAAAAACTGTTTTTT
cdr3_aa: CASVGGMEKLFF
d_call: NA
v_call: TRBV9
j_call: TRBJ1-4
clone_size: NA

cdr3_nt: TGTGCCAGCAGCCAAGAAGATTCGGGAGGGCCGTACACCGGGGAGCTGTTTTTT
cdr3_aa: CASSQEDSGGPYTGELFF
d_call: TRBD2
v_call: TRBV4-2
j_call: TRBJ2-2
clone_size: few

cdr3_nt: TGTGCCAGCAAGAGCAATGCGAACACCGGGGAGCTGTTTTTT
cdr3_aa: CASKSNANTGELFF
d_call: NA
v_call: TRBV2
j_call: TRBJ2-2
clone_size: NA